The rows below give T cell receptor beta chains drawn from one sample of a study of CD8+CD57+ T cells in acquired aplastic anemia. MiXCR, run by TCRdb on the reads, gives a single entry per CDR3 protein. The sample lists hundreds of thousands of distinct CDR3 sequences; approximately 32% were seen once. The material sequenced was sorted CD4+, CD8+, or CD8+CD57+ T cells (not recorded which) from PBMCs. These receptors were collected from a human donor with aplastic anemia. Both conserved end residues are part of each CDR3.

v_call: TRBV7-7; j_call: TRBJ1-1; cdr3_aa: CASSLNFNTEAFF
v_call: TRBV5-4; j_call: TRBJ2-7; cdr3_aa: CASSPEATNYEQYF
v_call: TRBV7-8; j_call: TRBJ2-7; cdr3_aa: CASSLERVGRYEQYF
v_call: TRBV19; j_call: TRBJ2-7; cdr3_aa: CATDQGYEQYF
v_call: TRBV2; j_call: TRBJ2-6; cdr3_aa: CASSDYRNSGANVLTF
v_call: TRBV25-1; j_call: TRBJ1-2; cdr3_aa: CASSAKNRANYGYTF
v_call: TRBV5-6; j_call: TRBJ2-7; cdr3_aa: CASSFQSGTRAPQQYF
v_call: TRBV12-3/TRBV12-4; j_call: TRBJ1-3; cdr3_aa: CASTFPTKISGNTIYF
v_call: TRBV20-1; j_call: TRBJ2-7; cdr3_aa: CSAPQGYEQYF
v_call: TRBV5-4; j_call: TRBJ1-1; cdr3_aa: CASSLQLGYTEAFF
v_call: TRBV28; j_call: TRBJ1-2; cdr3_aa: CASTKRNRVGYTF
v_call: TRBV7-3; j_call: TRBJ1-1; cdr3_aa: CASSLMVSTEAFF
v_call: TRBV7-8; j_call: TRBJ2-7; cdr3_aa: CASSLEYGEQYF
v_call: TRBV27; j_call: TRBJ2-7; cdr3_aa: CASSLVTGGPNEQYF
v_call: TRBV9; j_call: TRBJ1-1; cdr3_aa: CASSSGWTEAFF
v_call: TRBV11-2; j_call: TRBJ2-1; cdr3_aa: CASSLSSHGDEQFF
v_call: TRBV6-1; j_call: TRBJ2-1; cdr3_aa: CASSEATGYYNEQFF
v_call: TRBV20-1; j_call: TRBJ2-5; cdr3_aa: CSAPGTSGRARETQYF
v_call: TRBV20-1; j_call: TRBJ2-7; cdr3_aa: CSARDPGGPGEQYF
v_call: TRBV10-3; j_call: TRBJ2-3; cdr3_aa: CAINSREDTQYF
v_call: TRBV5-1; j_call: TRBJ2-1; cdr3_aa: CASSLADRELNEQFF
v_call: TRBV19; j_call: TRBJ2-1; cdr3_aa: CASSNRDRGEQFF
v_call: TRBV12-3/TRBV12-4; j_call: TRBJ2-7; cdr3_aa: CASRRAGEQYF
v_call: TRBV19; j_call: TRBJ2-7; cdr3_aa: CASSFRGRTYEQYF
v_call: TRBV15; j_call: TRBJ2-7; cdr3_aa: CASRFRTGGGEQYF
v_call: TRBV4-2; j_call: TRBJ2-5; cdr3_aa: CASSQSSGGGGETQYF
v_call: TRBV10-3; j_call: TRBJ2-1; cdr3_aa: CAISLDRNYNEQFF
v_call: TRBV15; j_call: TRBJ1-2; cdr3_aa: CATSNDLDGYGYTF
v_call: TRBV20-1; j_call: TRBJ1-5; cdr3_aa: CSAGGQGSFRPQHF
v_call: TRBV4-2; j_call: TRBJ2-5; cdr3_aa: CASSRAGDGETQYF
v_call: TRBV24-1; j_call: TRBJ1-4; cdr3_aa: CATSDSGCNEKLFF
v_call: TRBV20-1; j_call: TRBJ1-1; cdr3_aa: CSARETGRENTEAFF
v_call: TRBV2; j_call: TRBJ1-4; cdr3_aa: CASSELRGASEKLFF
v_call: TRBV5-1; j_call: TRBJ1-1; cdr3_aa: CASSLAEGEAFF
v_call: TRBV2; j_call: TRBJ2-1; cdr3_aa: CASSPPAGSEQFF
v_call: TRBV19; j_call: TRBJ1-1; cdr3_aa: CASSIAGALNTEAFF